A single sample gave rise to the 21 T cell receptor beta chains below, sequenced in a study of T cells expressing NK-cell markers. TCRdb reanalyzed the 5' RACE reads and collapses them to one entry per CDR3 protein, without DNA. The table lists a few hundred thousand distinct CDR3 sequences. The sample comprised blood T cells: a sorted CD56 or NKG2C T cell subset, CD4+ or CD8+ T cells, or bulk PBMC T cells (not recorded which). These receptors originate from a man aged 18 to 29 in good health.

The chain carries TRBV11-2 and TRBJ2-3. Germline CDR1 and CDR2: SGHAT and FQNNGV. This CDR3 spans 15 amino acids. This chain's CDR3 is CASSLQWASTDTQYF.

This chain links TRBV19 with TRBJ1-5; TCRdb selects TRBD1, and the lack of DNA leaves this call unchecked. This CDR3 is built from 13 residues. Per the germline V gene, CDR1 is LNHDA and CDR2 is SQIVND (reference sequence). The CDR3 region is CASSAGNDQPQHF.

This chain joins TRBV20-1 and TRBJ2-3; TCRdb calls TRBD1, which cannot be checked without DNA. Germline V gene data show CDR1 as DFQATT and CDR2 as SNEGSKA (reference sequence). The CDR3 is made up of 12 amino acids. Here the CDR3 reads CSARREGGTQYF.

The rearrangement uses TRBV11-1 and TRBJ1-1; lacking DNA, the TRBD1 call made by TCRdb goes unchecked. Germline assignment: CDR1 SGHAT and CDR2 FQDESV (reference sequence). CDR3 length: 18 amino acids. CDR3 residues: CASSHHSGQGALLAEAFF.

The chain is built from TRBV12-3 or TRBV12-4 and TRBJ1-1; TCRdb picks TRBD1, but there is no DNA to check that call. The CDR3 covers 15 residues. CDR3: CASSLGGGGSTEAFF.

The CDR3 loop is CSATSAFTRTDTQYF. The chain carries TRBV20-1 and TRBJ2-3. CDR1 DFQATT and CDR2 SNEGSKA come from the germline V gene (reference sequence). This CDR3 contains 15 residues.

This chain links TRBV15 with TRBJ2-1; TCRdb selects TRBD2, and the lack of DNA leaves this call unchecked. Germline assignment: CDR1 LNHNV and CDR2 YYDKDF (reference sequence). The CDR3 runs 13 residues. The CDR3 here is CATSPITSGEQFF.

The CDR3 region is CAISESKGQTQYF. The V and J genes are TRBV10-3 and TRBJ2-5; TCRdb proposes TRBD1, but this gene call is untestable without DNA. The CDR3 is made up of 13 amino acids. Germline V lookup: CDR1 ENHRY, CDR2 SYGVKD.

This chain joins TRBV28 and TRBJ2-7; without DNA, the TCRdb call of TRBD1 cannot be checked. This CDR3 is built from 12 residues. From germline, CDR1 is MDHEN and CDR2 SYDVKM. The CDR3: CASNQGVYEQYF.

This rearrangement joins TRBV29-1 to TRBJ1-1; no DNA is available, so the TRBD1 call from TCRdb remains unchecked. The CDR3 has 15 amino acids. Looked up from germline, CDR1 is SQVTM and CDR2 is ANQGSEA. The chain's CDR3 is CSVSPRQVVASGAFF.

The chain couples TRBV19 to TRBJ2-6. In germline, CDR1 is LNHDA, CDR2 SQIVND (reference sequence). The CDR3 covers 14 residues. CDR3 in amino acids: CASSRTSGANVLTF.

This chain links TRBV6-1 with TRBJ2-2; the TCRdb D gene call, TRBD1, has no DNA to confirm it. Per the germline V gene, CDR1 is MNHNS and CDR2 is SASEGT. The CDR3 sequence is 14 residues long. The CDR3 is CASSEQYRGGELFF.

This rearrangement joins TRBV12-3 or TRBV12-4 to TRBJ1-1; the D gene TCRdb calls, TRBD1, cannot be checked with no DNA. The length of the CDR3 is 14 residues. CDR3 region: CASSSSWGATEAFF.

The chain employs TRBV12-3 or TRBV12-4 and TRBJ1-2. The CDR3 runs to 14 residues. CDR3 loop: CASSLRSLNYGYTF.

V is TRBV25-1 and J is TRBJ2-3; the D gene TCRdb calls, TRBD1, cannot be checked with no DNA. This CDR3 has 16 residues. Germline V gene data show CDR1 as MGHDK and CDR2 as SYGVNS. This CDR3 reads CASSEPGRGEWGTQYF.

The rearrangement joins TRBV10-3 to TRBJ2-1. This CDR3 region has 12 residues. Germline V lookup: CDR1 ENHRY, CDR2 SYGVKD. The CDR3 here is CAIRSGTDEQFF.

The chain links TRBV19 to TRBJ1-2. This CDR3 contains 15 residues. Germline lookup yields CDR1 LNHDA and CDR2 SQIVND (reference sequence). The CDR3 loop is CASTPSEGFNYGYTF.

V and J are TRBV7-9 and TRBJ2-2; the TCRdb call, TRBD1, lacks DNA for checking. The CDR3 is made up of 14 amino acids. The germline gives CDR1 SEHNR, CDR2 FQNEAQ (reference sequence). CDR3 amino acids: CATQPGQGSGELFF.

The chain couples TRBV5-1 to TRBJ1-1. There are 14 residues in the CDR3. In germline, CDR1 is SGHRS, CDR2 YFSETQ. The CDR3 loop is CASSLDSFYTEAFF.

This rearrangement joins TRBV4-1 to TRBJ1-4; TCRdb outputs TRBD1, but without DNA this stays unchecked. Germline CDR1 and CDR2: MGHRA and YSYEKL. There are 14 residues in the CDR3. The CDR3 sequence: CASSQTGSNEKLFF.

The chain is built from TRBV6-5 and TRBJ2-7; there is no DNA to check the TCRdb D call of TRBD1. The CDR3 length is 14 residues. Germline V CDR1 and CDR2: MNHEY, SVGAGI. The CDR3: CASSPGGSGAGQYF.